The clone carrying this T cell receptor (beta chain) was observed a few times. This sample is part of a study of blood T cell repertoires in COVID-19. At the level of the study: Acute-phase and convalescent COVID-19 samples originated in the United States, Italy and Spain. PBMCs, B-cell-depleted T cells, or T cells were the source of the cDNA or gDNA that made up the material.

The authors' processing: Reference gene primer amplification in the assay estimated nucleated cell counts. The repertoire was sequenced with immunoSEQ multiplex PCR; TCRdb's copy has only in-frame clones and lacks some. V and J calls and clone size are those listed in that table; D and trimming were worked out from the DNA. The sample lists roughly 110,000 clones; 71% were seen once. Trimming shortened V by 3 bases and J by 6 bases, and 6 bases separated the two germline ends. The CDR3 runs to 11 residues. The germline V gene has CDR1 SGHDT and CDR2 YYEEEE. This clonotype was sampled from a human donor with acute or convalescent COVID-19. The donor label of this sample is uncertain. This chain joins TRBV5-6 and TRBJ1-2; no firm D call. Sequenced: peripheral blood. CDR3 loop: CASSSGNGYTF. The CDR3 DNA follows: TGTGCCAGCAGCTCCGGGAATGGCTACACCTTC.